This T cell receptor beta chain emerged from a study of blood T cell repertoires in COVID-19. Germline CDR1 is MRHNA and CDR2 is SNTAGT. Unmatched junction bases numbered 3, after V lost 6 bases and J lost 4 bases. The CDR3 is 13 amino acids. Authors' processing steps: Counts of nucleated cells, estimated from reference gene primer amplification, were obtained. Clones were read by immunoSEQ multiplex PCR, and TCRdb kept only the in-frame ones, dropping some. That table furnishes V, J and clone size, whereas the DNA furnished D and trimming. The table lists 120,000 or so clones, more than 70% of them singletons, with 1.5% to 1.9% in the top ten.

The chain couples TRBV6-4 to TRBJ2-5, with 9 bases lining up with TRBD2. Specimen: peripheral blood. The clonotype was recovered from a human donor in a cohort sampled during active COVID-19. The CDR3 sequence: CASSGTSLETQYF. CDR3 nucleotide sequence: TGTGCCAGCAGCGGGACTAGCTTAGAGACCCAGTACTTC.